Each of the 10 T cell receptor beta chains below was sequenced from the same sample in a study of OX40 agonist ivuxolimab in advanced cancers. Repertoires were generated with immunoSEQ multiplex PCR, while TCRdb's copy carries only in-frame clones and drops some. The sample lists roughly 15,000 clones; around 79% were seen once. Sequencing was performed on CD4+ or CD8+ T cells sorted from blood, taken in a trial of the OX40 agonist ivuxolimab. These receptors were obtained from an adult with an advanced solid tumor such as melanoma, head and neck, liver or kidney cancer.

In this sample, this clone is medium-sized. J is TRBJ2-5 and V is TRBV29-1; possibly TRBD1 or TRBD2 for D (6 bases each). Germline V gene data show CDR1 as SQVTM and CDR2 as ANQGSEA. V lost 5 bases and J 5 bases, leaving 9 bases between the germline ends. The CDR3 runs to 11 residues. CDR3 in DNA: TGCAGCGTTTGGGGGGCGGAGACCCAGTACTTC. Protein: CSVWGAETQYF. The full variable domain, its missing parts supplied by reference TRBV29-1 and TRBJ2-5, is SAVISQKPSRDICQRGTSLTIQCQVDSQVTMMFWYRQQPGQSLTLIATANQGSEATYESGFVIDKFPISRPNLTFSTLTVSNMSPEDSSIYLCSVWGAETQYFGPGTRLLVL.

The V and J genes are TRBV28 and TRBJ1-1; no clear D. Looked up from germline, CDR1 is MDHEN and CDR2 is SYDVKM. V lost 5 bases, J lost 0 bases, and 13 bases lay in between. The CDR3 has 15 residues. CDR3 protein: CASSLPAELNTEAFF. In nucleotides, the CDR3 is TGTGCCAGCAGTCTCCCGGCAGAGCTGAACACTGAAGCTTTCTTT.

V and J are TRBV10-1 and TRBJ1-1, with unresolved D. This CDR3 has 15 amino acids. CDR1 is WNHNN and CDR2 is SYGVQD in the germline V gene (reference sequence). Trimming shortened V by 2 bases and J by 5 bases, and 15 bases separated the two germline ends. In DNA form, the CDR3 reads TGCGCCAGCAGTGAGAACGGGGATTTGAGGACTGAAGCTTTCTTT. Protein sequence: CASSENGDLRTEAFF.

This clone was observed a few times. V is TRBV29-1 and J is TRBJ2-1; D not certain. This CDR3 has 12 amino acids. In germline, CDR1 is SQVTM, CDR2 ANQGSEA. The ends were cut back, 3 bases at V and 10 bases at J, with 13 bases in the middle. The CDR3 DNA reads TGCAGCGTTGATGACCCTTTGGGGGAGCAGTTCTTC. As protein: CSVDDPLGEQFF.

The chain couples TRBV27 to TRBJ1-2; maybe TRBD1 (6 bases). The CDR3 has 14 residues. V was clipped by 6 bases and J by 6 bases, with 17 bases between them. The germline V gene has CDR1 MNHEY and CDR2 SMNVEV (reference sequence). CDR3 nucleotides: TGTGCCAGCAGCTTAACAGGGATTTTGAATGGCTACACCTTC. Residues: CASSLTGILNGYTF.

V and J are TRBV5-1 and TRBJ2-3; a weak D match, TRBD1 (5 bases). This CDR3 is built from 14 residues. Germline CDR1 reads SGHRS; CDR2 reads YFSETQ. V lost 2 bases and J lost 2, with 9 bases in between. The CDR3, as DNA: TGCGCCAGCAGCTTCCTACAGGCCACAGATACGCAGTATTTT. It is translated as CASSFLQATDTQYF. Drawing the rest from reference TRBV5-1 and TRBJ2-3, the complete variable domain is KAGVTQTPRYLIKTRGQQVTLSCSPISGHRSVSWYQQTPGQGLQFLFEYFSETQRNKGNFPGRFSGRQFSNSRSEMNVSTLELGDSALYLCASSFLQATDTQYFGPGTRLTVL.

The chain recombines TRBV4-1 with TRBJ2-7, with 9 bases lining up with TRBD2. The CDR3 length is 15 residues. V shed 3 bases and J 5 bases; nucleotides not matched to a gene: 8. The germline gives CDR1 MGHRA, CDR2 YSYEKL. The DNA for the CDR3 is TGCGCCAGCAGCCACTCTAGCGGGAATCGCCACGAGCAGTACTTC. It encodes CASSHSSGNRHEQYF.

V gene TRBV28 combines with J gene TRBJ2-7; 11 bases are shared with TRBD2. Germline V gives CDR1 MDHEN, CDR2 SYDVKM. J was trimmed by 6 bases and V by 2 bases; bases with no gene match: 9. The CDR3 spans 16 residues. The CDR3: CASSLQLAGEDGEQYF. CDR3 nucleotides: TGTGCCAGCAGTTTACAACTAGCGGGAGAGGATGGCGAGCAGTACTTC.

The genes are TRBV5-1 and TRBJ1-1, with TRBD1 identical over 9 bases. J gave up 4 bases and V 0 bases, and 4 bases lay outside the gene matches. The length of the CDR3 is 15 residues. Germline CDR1 and CDR2: SGHRS and YFSETQ. CDR3 nucleotide sequence: TGCGCCAGCAGCTTGGAACACAGGGGGCTCACTGAAGCTTTCTTT. Amino acids: CASSLEHRGLTEAFF.

The chain uses TRBV29-1 and TRBJ2-1; D may be TRBD1 or TRBD2 (6 bases each). V lost 7 bases, J lost 7 bases, and 20 bases lay in between. Germline V CDR1 and CDR2: SQVTM, ANQGSEA. This CDR3 has 14 amino acids. The CDR3 sequence: CSALGGERGNEQFF. The CDR3 DNA reads as TGCAGCGCCCTAGGCGGGGAAAGGGGGAATGAGCAGTTCTTC.